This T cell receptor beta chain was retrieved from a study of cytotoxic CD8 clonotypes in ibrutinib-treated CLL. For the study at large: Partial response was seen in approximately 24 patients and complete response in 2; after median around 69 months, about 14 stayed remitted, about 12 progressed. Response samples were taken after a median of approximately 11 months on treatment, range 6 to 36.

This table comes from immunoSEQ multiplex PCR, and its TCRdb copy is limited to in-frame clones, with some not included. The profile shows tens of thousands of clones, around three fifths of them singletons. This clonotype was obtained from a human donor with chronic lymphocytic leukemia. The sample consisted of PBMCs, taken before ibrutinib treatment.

The CDR3 here is CATSSHRGGIYEQYF. The CDR3 coding sequence is TGTGCCACCAGCAGCCACCGTGGCGGGATCTACGAGCAGTACTTC. V and J are TRBV15 and TRBJ2-7; tentative D call: TRBD2 (6 bases). V was cut by 3 bases and J by 3 bases, with 15 bases left in between. There are 15 residues in the CDR3. In germline, CDR1 is LNHNV, CDR2 YYDKDF (reference sequence).